These 20 T cell receptor beta chains originate from one sample sequenced in a study of vaccination effects on CD4 cells after COVID-19. Once cultured for roughly nine days, the cells underwent separation to obtain CD4+ T cells. Documented for the person is a PCR-confirmed SARS-CoV-2 infection occurring between March and December 2020. Everyone in the study got two shots of either the BNT162b2 or mRNA-1273 vaccine. No antigen has been assigned to these receptors. Profiling relied on immunoSEQ multiplex PCR, and the TCRdb table lists in-frame clones only, not all of them. The data show 35,000 to 45,000 clones, around 76% seen once. The input for sequencing was CD4+ T cells from PBMCs cultured without peptide, taken after COVID-19 vaccination. Receptor source: a human donor who had a prior SARS-CoV-2 infection.

The gene calls are TRBV6-6 and TRBJ2-3; D remains ambiguous. This CDR3 region has 11 residues. Trimming took 6 bases from V and 1 from J, leaving 2 bases between them. In germline, CDR1 is MNHNY, CDR2 SVGAGI (reference sequence). In nucleotides, the CDR3 is TGTGCCAGCAGCCGCACAGATACGCAGTATTTT. Its protein product is CASSRTDTQYF.

This clone has only a few counts. This sequence joins TRBV3-1 (or the pseudogene TRBV3-2) and TRBJ1-4; D unclear. Germline V gene sequence: CDR1 LGHDT, CDR2 YNNKEL (reference sequence). V was trimmed by 0 bases and J by 7 bases, leaving 9 bases between them. There are 14 residues in the CDR3. CDR3 in amino acids: CASSQDRGSEKLFF. The DNA for the CDR3 is TGTGCCAGCAGCCAAGATCGGGGAAGTGAAAAACTGTTTTTT.

The CDR3 is CASKQDYNEKLFF. CDR3 nucleotides: TGTGCCAGCAAACAGGACTATAATGAAAAACTGTTTTTT. The chain carries TRBV2 and TRBJ1-4; possibly TRBD1 for D (5 bases). This CDR3 has 13 residues. V dropped 7 bases and J dropped 4 bases, with 10 bases sitting between them. The germline V gene encodes CDR1 SNHLY and CDR2 FYNNEI.

The gene calls are TRBV7-9 and TRBJ2-7; TRBD2 aligns across 9 bases. Germline V CDR1 and CDR2: SEHNR, FQNEAQ (reference sequence). CDR3 length equals 15 residues. J lost 3 bases, V lost 5 bases, and 8 bases had no gene match. CDR3 amino acids: CASSKSGGTLYEQYF. The CDR3 DNA reads TGTGCCAGCAGCAAAAGCGGGGGGACACTCTACGAGCAGTACTTC.

This clone was detected only a few times. This sequence joins TRBV7-9 and TRBJ2-5; a possible D gene is TRBD1 (6 bases). Germline values: CDR1 SEHNR, CDR2 FQNEAQ (reference sequence). The CDR3 spans 15 residues. Trimming pared 4 bases from V and 3 bases from J, leaving 15 bases between. CDR3 sequence reads: CASSSTAGDEETQYF. CDR3 DNA: TGTGCCAGCAGCTCCACTGCAGGGGATGAAGAGACCCAGTACTTC.

This clone was detected only a few times. This sequence joins TRBV11-2 and TRBJ2-7, with 12 bases lining up with TRBD1. Germline V gene data show CDR1 as SGHAT and CDR2 as FQNNGV. V dropped 3 bases and J dropped 11; count of bases not matched to a gene: 14. The CDR3 totals 16 residues. CDR3 coding DNA: TGTGCCAGCAGCTTCCGTTATGGGACAGGGGGCTGGTGCGAGTACTTC. Encoded protein: CASSFRYGTGGWCEYF.

This sequence joins TRBV10-3 and TRBJ2-3; D might be TRBD2 (6 bases). Germline V gives CDR1 ENHRY, CDR2 SYGVKD. This CDR3 is 14 amino acids long. Deletions cut 4 bases from V and 1 base from J, with 9 bases between. CDR3: CAISVSGGTDTQYF. Here the CDR3 DNA reads TGTGCCATCAGTGTCTCGGGGGGCACAGATACGCAGTATTTT.

This clone was seen more than once but under ten times. V and J are TRBV10-1 and TRBJ1-2, with a possible D match to TRBD1 (6 bases). The germline V and J ends were trimmed by 4 bases and 0 bases, with 12 bases remaining between them. Germline values: CDR1 WNHNN, CDR2 SYGVQD (reference sequence). The CDR3 is 15 residues long. The CDR3 here is CASSVGAGPNYGYTF. The CDR3 DNA is TGCGCCAGCAGTGTGGGGGCAGGGCCTAACTATGGCTACACCTTC.

The rearrangement uses TRBV6-5 and TRBJ1-2; unclear D gene. The CDR3 is made up of 13 amino acids. CDR1 MNHEY and CDR2 SVGAGI come from the germline V gene. Trimming stripped 6 bases from V and 4 bases from J, with 12 bases between. CDR3 nucleotides: TGTGCCAGCAGGCCTCAACCCCTCTATGGCTACACCTTC. It encodes CASRPQPLYGYTF.

The sample holds a few counts of this clone. The chain has TRBV5-1 and TRBJ1-1, with D possibly being TRBD1 (6 bases). The CDR3 extends over 13 amino acids. Germline V gene lookup returns CDR1 SGHRS and CDR2 YFSETQ. The V end lost 1 base, the J end lost 6 bases, and 10 bases lay between the germline ends. The CDR3 DNA is TGCGCCAGCAGCTTGATTGGGGGCGCTGAAGCTTTCTTT. Encoded protein: CASSLIGGAEAFF.

This clone is a singleton in its sample. The chain carries TRBV7-8 and TRBJ2-1; 10 bases agree with TRBD1. The junction had 9 bases not matched to a gene; V was cut back by 5 bases and J by 8 bases. The CDR3 is made up of 15 amino acids. The germline V gene encodes CDR1 SGHVS and CDR2 FQNEAQ. CDR3 coding DNA: TGTGCCAGCAGCATCTGGACAGGGGGAGGCGATGAGCAGTTCTTC. Translated: CASSIWTGGGDEQFF.

The chain joins TRBV11-3 to TRBJ2-5; a possible D gene is TRBD2 (8 bases). The CDR3 length is 14 residues. V was shortened by 5 bases and J by 4 bases, with 14 bases between the two germline ends. In germline, CDR1 is SGHNT, CDR2 YENEEA. In DNA, the CDR3 is TGTGCCAGCAGCCCACGGGAGGGGGCAGAGACCCAGTACTTC. Translated, it gives CASSPREGAETQYF.

This chain connects TRBV5-1 to TRBJ2-5, with 7 bases that match TRBD1. The V gene end was trimmed by 2 bases and the J gene end by 2 bases; junction bases not matched to a gene: 6. Per germline, CDR1 SGHRS and CDR2 YFSETQ. This CDR3 is 15 amino acids long. The CDR3 nucleotides read TGCGCCAGCAGCTTCACCGGGACAGCACAAGAGACCCAGTACTTC. Its protein is CASSFTGTAQETQYF.

V usage is TRBV5-1 and J usage is TRBJ1-2; D unclear. The ends were cut back, 0 bases at V and 1 base at J, with 7 bases in the middle. This CDR3 comprises 14 residues. Germline-derived CDR1 and CDR2 are SGHRS and YFSETQ. The CDR3 sequence: CASSLAWGNYGYTF. The DNA for the CDR3 is TGCGCCAGCAGCTTGGCCTGGGGTAACTATGGCTACACCTTC.

This clone has just one count. This CDR3 reads CASNRGLNYNEQFF. In nucleotides, the CDR3 is TGTGCCAGCAACCGCGGGCTGAACTACAATGAGCAGTTCTTC. The chain employs TRBV6-5 and TRBJ2-1; D is perhaps TRBD2 (5 bases). CDR3 length: 14 amino acids. The germline gives CDR1 MNHEY, CDR2 SVGAGI. The V end lost 7 bases, the J end lost 3 bases, and 13 bases lay between the germline ends.

The chain employs TRBV7-2 and TRBJ1-2; D is unresolved. The CDR3 loop spans 12 amino acids. Looked up from germline, CDR1 is SGHTA and CDR2 is FQGNSA. Trimming took off 3 bases at V and 3 bases at J, with 5 bases between the two ends. The CDR3 loop is CASSLGYYGYTF. Here the CDR3 DNA reads TGTGCCAGCAGCTTGGGGTACTATGGCTACACCTTC.

The chain carries TRBV12-5 and TRBJ2-5; D is undetermined. The V gene's germline CDR1 is LGHNT and CDR2 FRNRAP. CDR3 length: 14 amino acids. The V gene lost 6 bases and the J gene lost 3 bases, with 14 bases spanning the gap. Written as DNA, the CDR3 is TGTGCTAGTGGCCAGACCCCCCAAAAAGAGACCCAGTACTTC. This codes for CASGQTPQKETQYF.

As concerns this clone: At one of its ends the junction is not consistent with the germline gene, which may arise from a read error. J is TRBJ2-1 and V is TRBV7-7; D might be TRBD1 (6 bases). The CDR3 totals 15 residues. Germline V lookup: CDR1 SSHAT, CDR2 FNYEAQ (reference sequence). CDR3 bases: TGTGCTAGCAGCACCAACAGGGACTCCTACAATGAGCAGTTCTTC. Its translation is CASSTNRDSYNEQFF. Variable domain in full (rest from reference TRBV7-7 and TRBJ2-1): GAGVSQSPRYKVTKRGQDVTLRCDPISSHATLYWYQQALGQGPEFLTYFNYEAQPDKSGLPSDRFSAERPEGSISTLTIQRTEQRDSAMYRCASSTNRDSYNEQFFGPGTRLTVL.

A single count supports this clone. This rearrangement joins TRBV3-1 (or the pseudogene TRBV3-2) to TRBJ2-5; TRBD1 aligns across 7 bases. The CDR3 consists of 14 residues. Germline assignment: CDR1 LGHDT and CDR2 YNNKEL (reference sequence). Trimming at V came to 6 bases and at J to 5 bases, leaving 9 bases not matched to a gene. As DNA, the CDR3 is TGTGCCAGCAGAATCGAGGGGGCCGGGGAGACCCAGTACTTC. Translating gives CASRIEGAGETQYF.

The chain combines TRBV7-6 with TRBJ1-4; no clear D gene. In germline, CDR1 is SGHVS, CDR2 FNYEAQ. Trimming removed 5 bases from V and 8 bases from J, with 18 bases in between. The CDR3 loop spans 15 amino acids. This CDR3 is CASSPTAGVGEKLFF. The CDR3 nucleotides are TGTGCCAGCAGCCCCACGGCAGGCGTGGGCGAAAAACTGTTTTTT.